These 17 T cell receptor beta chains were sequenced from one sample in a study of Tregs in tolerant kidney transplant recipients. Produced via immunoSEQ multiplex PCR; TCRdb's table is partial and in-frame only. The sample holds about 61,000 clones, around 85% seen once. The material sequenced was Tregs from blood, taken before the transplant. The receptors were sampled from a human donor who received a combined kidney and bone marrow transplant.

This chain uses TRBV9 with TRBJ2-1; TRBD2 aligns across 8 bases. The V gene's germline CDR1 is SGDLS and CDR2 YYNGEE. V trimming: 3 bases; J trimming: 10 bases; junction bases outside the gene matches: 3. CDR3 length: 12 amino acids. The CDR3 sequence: CASSAIAGEQFF. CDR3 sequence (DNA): TGTGCCAGCAGCGCTATAGCGGGGGAGCAGTTCTTC.

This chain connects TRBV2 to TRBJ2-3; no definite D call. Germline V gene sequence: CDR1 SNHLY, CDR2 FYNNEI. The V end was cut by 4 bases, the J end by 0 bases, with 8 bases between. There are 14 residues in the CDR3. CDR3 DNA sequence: TGTGCCAGCAGTGGCGCGGCTAGCACAGATACGCAGTATTTT. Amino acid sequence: CASSGAASTDTQYF.

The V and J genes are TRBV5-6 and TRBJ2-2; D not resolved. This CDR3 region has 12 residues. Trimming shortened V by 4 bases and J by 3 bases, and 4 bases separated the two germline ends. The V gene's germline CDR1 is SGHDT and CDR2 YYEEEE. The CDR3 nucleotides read TGTGCCAGCAGCCGAGACACCGGGGAGCTGTTTTTT. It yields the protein CASSRDTGELFF. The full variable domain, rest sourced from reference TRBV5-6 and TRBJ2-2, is DAGVTQSPTHLIKTRGQQVTLRCSPKSGHDTVSWYQQALGQGPQFIFQYYEEEERQRGNFPDRFSGHQFPNYSSELNVNALLLGDSALYLCASSRDTGELFFGEGSRLTVL.

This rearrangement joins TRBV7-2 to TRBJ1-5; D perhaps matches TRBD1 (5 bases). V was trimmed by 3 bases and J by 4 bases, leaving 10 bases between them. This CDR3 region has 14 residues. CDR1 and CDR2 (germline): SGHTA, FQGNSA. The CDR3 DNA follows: TGTGCCAGCAGCTTGGGACGGCTGAATCAGCCCCAGCATTTT. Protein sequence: CASSLGRLNQPQHF.

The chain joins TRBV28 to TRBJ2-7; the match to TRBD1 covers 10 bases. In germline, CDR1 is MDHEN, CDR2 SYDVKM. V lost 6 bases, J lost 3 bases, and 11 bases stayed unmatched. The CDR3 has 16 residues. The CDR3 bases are TGTGCCAGCAGCTCACCCCGACAGGGGGCTCGCTACGAGCAGTACTTC. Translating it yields CASSSPRQGARYEQYF.

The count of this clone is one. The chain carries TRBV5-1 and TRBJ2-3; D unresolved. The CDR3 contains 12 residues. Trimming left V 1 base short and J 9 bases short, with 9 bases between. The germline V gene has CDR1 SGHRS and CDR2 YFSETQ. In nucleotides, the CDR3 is TGCGCCAGCAGCTTGACTCCCCCCACGCAGTATTTT. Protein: CASSLTPPTQYF.

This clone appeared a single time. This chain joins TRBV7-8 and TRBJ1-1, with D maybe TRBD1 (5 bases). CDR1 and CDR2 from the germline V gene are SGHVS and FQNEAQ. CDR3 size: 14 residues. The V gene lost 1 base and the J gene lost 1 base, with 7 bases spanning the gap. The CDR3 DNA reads TGTGCCAGCAGCTTAGGGACATCGAACACTGAAGCTTTCTTT. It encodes CASSLGTSNTEAFF.

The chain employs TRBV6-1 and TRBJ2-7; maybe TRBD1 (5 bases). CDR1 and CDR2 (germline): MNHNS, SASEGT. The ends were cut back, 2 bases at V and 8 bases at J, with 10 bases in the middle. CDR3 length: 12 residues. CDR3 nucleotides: TGTGCCAGCAGTGAATATAGGGGCCAGCAGTACTTC. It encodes CASSEYRGQQYF.

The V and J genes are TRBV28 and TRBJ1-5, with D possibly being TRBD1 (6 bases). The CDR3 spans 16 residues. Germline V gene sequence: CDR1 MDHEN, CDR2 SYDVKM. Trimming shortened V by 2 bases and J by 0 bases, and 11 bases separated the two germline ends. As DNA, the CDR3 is TGTGCCAGCAGTTTACCAGGGGATGGTAGCAATCAGCCCCAGCATTTT. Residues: CASSLPGDGSNQPQHF. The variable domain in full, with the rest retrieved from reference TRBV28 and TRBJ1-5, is DVKVTQSSRYLVKRTGEKVFLECVQDMDHENMFWYRQDPGLGLRLIYFSYDVKMKEKGDIPEGYSVSREKKERFSLILESASTNQTSMYLCASSLPGDGSNQPQHFGDGTRLSIL.

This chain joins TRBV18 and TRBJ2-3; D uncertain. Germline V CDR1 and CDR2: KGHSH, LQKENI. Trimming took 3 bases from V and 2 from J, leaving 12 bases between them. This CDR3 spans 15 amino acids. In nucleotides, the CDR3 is TGTGCCAGCTCACCCGCAGATCGAACCACAGATACGCAGTATTTT. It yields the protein CASSPADRTTDTQYF.

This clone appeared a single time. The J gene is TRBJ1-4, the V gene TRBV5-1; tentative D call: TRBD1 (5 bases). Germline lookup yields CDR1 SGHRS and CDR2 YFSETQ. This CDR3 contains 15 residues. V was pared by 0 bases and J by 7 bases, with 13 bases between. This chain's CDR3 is CASSLVPGPIEKLFF. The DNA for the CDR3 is TGCGCCAGCAGCTTGGTTCCGGGACCCATTGAAAAACTGTTTTTT.

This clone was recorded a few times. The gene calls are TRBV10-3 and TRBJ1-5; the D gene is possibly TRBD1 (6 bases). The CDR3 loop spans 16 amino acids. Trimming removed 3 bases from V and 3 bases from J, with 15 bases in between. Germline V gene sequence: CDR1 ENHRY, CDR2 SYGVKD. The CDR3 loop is CAISDPGHRINQPQHF. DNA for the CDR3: TGTGCCATCAGTGATCCGGGACACCGAATCAATCAGCCCCAGCATTTT.

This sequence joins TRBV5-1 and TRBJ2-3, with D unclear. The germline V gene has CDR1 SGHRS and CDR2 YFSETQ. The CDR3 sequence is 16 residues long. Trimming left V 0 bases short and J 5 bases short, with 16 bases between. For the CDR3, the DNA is TGCGCCAGCAGCTTGGACGTGGCCTCCCGAGGAGATACGCAGTATTTT. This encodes CASSLDVASRGDTQYF.

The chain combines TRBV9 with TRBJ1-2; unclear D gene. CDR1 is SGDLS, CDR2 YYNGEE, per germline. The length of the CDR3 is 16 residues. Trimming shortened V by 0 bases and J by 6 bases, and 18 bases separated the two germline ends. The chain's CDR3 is CASSVARFRRSDGYTF. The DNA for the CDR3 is TGTGCCAGCAGCGTAGCCCGTTTTCGAAGGTCAGATGGCTACACCTTC.

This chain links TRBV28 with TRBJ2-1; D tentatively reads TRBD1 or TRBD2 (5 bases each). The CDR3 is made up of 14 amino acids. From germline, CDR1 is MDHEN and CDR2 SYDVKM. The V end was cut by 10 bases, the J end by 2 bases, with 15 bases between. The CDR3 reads CAIGTGITYNEQFF. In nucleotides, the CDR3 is TGTGCCATCGGGACGGGGATAACCTACAATGAGCAGTTCTTC.

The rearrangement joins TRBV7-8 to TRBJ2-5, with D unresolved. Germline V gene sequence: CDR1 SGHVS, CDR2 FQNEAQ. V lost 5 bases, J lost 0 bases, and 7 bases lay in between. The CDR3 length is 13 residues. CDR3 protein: CASSPFNQETQYF. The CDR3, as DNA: TGTGCCAGCAGCCCCTTCAACCAAGAGACCCAGTACTTC.

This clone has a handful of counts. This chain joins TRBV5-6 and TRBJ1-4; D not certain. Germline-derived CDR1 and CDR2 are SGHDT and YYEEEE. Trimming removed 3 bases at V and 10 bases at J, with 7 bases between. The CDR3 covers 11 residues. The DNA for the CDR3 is TGTGCCAGCAGCTCCAGCGGAAAACTGTTTTTT. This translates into CASSSSGKLFF.